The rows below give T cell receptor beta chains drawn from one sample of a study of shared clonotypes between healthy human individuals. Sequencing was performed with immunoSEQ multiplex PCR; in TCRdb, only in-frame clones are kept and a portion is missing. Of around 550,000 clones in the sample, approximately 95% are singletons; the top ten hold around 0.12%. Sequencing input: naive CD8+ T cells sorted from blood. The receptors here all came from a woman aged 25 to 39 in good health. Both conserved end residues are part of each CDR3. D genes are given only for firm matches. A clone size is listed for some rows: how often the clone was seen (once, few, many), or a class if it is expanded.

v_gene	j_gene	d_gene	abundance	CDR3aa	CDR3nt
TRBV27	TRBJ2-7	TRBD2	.	CASRKLAGPTYEQYF	TGTGCCAGCAGAAAACTAGCGGGACCTACCTACGAGCAGTACTTC
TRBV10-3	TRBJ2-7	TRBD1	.	CAISEPRTGSYEQYF	TGTGCCATCAGTGAGCCGAGGACAGGGTCCTACGAGCAGTACTTC
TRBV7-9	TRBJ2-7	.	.	CASSPTKGAGGFYEQYF	TGTGCCAGCAGCCCCACTAAGGGGGCCGGGGGTTTCTACGAGCAGTACTTC
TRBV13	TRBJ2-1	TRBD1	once	CASSLQGTASTRNEQFF	TGTGCCAGCAGCTTGCAAGGGACAGCCTCGACCCGAAATGAGCAGTTCTTC
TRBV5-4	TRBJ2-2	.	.	CASSLTGYPGELFF	TGTGCCAGCAGCTTGACAGGGTATCCCGGGGAGCTGTTTTTT
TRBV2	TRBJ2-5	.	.	CASSPARGQYF	TGTGCCAGCAGCCCCGCGAGGGGGCAGTACTTC
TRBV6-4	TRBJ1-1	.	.	CASSDGTNTEAFF	TGTGCCAGCAGTGACGGCACGAACACTGAAGCTTTCTTT
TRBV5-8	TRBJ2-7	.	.	CASSSDSDEKQYF	TGTGCCAGCAGCTCGGACTCGGATGAGAAGCAGTACTTC
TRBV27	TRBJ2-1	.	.	CASSLFVGSSYNEQFF	TGTGCCAGCAGTTTATTTGTGGGGAGCTCCTACAATGAGCAGTTCTTC
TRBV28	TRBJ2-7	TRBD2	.	CASSSRLASTEQYF	TGTGCCAGCAGTTCCCGACTAGCATCAACCGAGCAGTACTTC
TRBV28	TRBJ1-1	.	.	CASTNFGLTEAFF	TGTGCCAGCACTAATTTCGGTCTCACTGAAGCTTTCTTT
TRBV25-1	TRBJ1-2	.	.	CASSEYERGYGYTF	TGTGCCAGCAGTGAATATGAAAGGGGATATGGCTACACCTTC
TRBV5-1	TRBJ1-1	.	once	CARNGGRLDTEAFF	TGCGCCAGGAACGGGGGCCGCCTGGACACTGAAGCTTTCTTT
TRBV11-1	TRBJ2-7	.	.	CASSLGRDWSYEQYF	TGTGCCAGCAGCTTAGGCCGGGACTGGTCCTACGAGCAGTACTTC
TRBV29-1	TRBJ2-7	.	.	CSVERGNFDRGNPSGSEQYF	TGCAGCGTTGAACGCGGGAACTTCGACAGGGGGAATCCTAGCGGGAGCGAGCAGTACTTC
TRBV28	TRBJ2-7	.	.	CASSLSLDYEQYF	TGTGCCAGCAGTCTCAGTCTTGACTACGAGCAGTACTTC
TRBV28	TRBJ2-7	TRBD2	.	CASSVGGRSDEQYF	TGTGCCAGCAGCGTGGGCGGGAGGAGTGACGAGCAGTACTTC
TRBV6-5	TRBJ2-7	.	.	CASRSGALSYEQYF	TGTGCCAGCAGGTCCGGGGCCCTCTCCTACGAGCAGTACTTC
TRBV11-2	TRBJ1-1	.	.	CASSLALGYTEAFF	TGTGCCAGCAGCTTAGCGTTAGGTTACACTGAAGCTTTCTTT
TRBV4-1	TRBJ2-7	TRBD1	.	CASSHDRGLTYEQYF	TGCGCCAGCAGCCACGACAGGGGGCTTACCTACGAGCAGTACTTC
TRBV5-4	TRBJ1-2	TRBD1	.	CASSLAVGTAYGYIF	TGTGCCAGCAGCTTGGCCGTCGGGACAGCCTATGGCTACATCTTC
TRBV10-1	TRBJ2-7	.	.	CASSEGTSEQYF	TGCGCCAGCAGTGAGGGGACATCCGAGCAGTACTTC
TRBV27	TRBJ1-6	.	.	CASSLIGSPLHF	TGTGCCAGCAGTTTAATAGGTTCACCCCTCCACTTT
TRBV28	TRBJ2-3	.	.	CASRWTVGDTQYF	TGTGCCAGCAGGTGGACCGTTGGGGATACGCAGTATTTT
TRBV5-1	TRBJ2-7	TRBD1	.	CASSTGQGLSSYEQYF	TGCGCCAGCAGCACTGGACAGGGATTAAGCTCCTACGAGCAGTACTTC
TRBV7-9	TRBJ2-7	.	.	CASSPRYRSYEQYF	TGTGCCAGCAGCCCCCGCTACAGGTCCTACGAGCAGTACTTC
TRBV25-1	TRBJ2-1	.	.	CASSESHGSYNEQFF	TGTGCCAGCAGTGAATCCCACGGCTCCTACAATGAGCAGTTCTTC
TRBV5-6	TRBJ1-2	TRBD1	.	CASSLNRGRGYGYTF	TGTGCCAGCAGCCTCAACAGGGGGCGCGGCTATGGCTACACCTTC
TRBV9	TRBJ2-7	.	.	CASSVGTDSYEQYF	TGTGCCAGCAGCGTAGGGACAGATTCCTACGAGCAGTACTTC
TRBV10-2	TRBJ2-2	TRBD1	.	CASHATGGAGTGELFF	TGCGCCAGCCATGCGACAGGGGGCGCGGGCACCGGGGAGCTGTTTTTT
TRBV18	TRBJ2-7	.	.	CASSPDGPSDEQYF	TGTGCCAGCTCACCCGACGGACCTTCAGACGAGCAGTACTTC
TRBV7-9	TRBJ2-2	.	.	CASKQNTGELFF	TGTGCCAGCAAACAAAACACCGGGGAGCTGTTTTTT
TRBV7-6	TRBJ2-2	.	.	CASSFDVTGELFF	TGTGCCAGCAGCTTCGACGTCACCGGGGAGCTGTTTTTT
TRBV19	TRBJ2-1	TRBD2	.	CASSPRLAGSYNEQFF	TGTGCCAGTAGTCCCCGACTAGCGGGCTCCTACAATGAGCAGTTCTTC
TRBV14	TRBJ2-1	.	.	CASSQVYTSNEQFF	TGTGCCAGCAGCCAGGTCTATACTAGCAATGAGCAGTTCTTC
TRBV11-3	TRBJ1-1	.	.	CASSGTGEQANTEAFF	TGTGCCAGCAGCGGAACGGGAGAACAGGCGAACACTGAAGCTTTCTTT
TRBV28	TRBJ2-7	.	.	CASSIRTSYEQYF	TGTGCCAGCAGTATCCGGACCTCCTACGAGCAGTACTTC
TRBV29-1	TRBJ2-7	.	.	CSVRTSYEQYF	TGCAGCGTGCGTACTAGCTACGAGCAGTACTTC
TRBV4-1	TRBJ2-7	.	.	CASSQDFGDEQYF	TGCGCCAGCAGCCAAGATTTCGGGGACGAGCAGTACTTC
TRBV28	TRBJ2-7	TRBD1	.	CASSFLIRLTGGRYEQYF	TGTGCCAGCAGTTTCCTGATTAGGTTGACAGGGGGCAGGTACGAGCAGTACTTC
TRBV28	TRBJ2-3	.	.	CASSRGPRTDTQYF	TGTGCCAGCAGCAGGGGACCAAGGACAGATACGCAGTATTTT
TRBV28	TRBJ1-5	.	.	CASSPGTFSNQPQHF	TGTGCCAGCAGCCCCGGGACATTCAGCAATCAGCCCCAGCATTTT
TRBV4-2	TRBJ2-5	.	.	CASSQGPHRVEEQYF	TGTGCCAGCAGCCAAGGCCCCCACAGGGTAGAGGAGCAGTACTTC
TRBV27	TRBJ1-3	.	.	CASSSLAVSGNTIYF	TGTGCCAGCAGTTCCCTGGCAGTCTCTGGAAACACCATATATTTT
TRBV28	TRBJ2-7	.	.	CASSLPASGTYEQYF	TGTGCCAGCAGTTTACCCGCATCAGGGACATACGAGCAGTACTTC
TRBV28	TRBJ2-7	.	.	CASKSVSYEQYF	TGTGCCAGCAAATCAGTCTCCTACGAGCAGTACTTC
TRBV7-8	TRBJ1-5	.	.	CASSLLRFGNQPQHF	TGTGCCAGCAGCTTATTACGGTTTGGCAATCAGCCCCAGCATTTT
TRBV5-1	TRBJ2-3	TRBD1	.	CASSMGQGGTDTQYF	TGCGCCAGCAGCATGGGACAGGGAGGAACGGATACGCAGTATTTT
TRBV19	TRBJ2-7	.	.	CASSRRGRDEQYF	TGTGCCAGTAGTAGGAGGGGTCGGGACGAGCAGTACTTC